Listed below are T cell receptor beta chains from one sample, sequenced in a study of shared clonotypes between healthy human individuals. TCRdb's table, derived via immunoSEQ multiplex PCR, lists solely in-frame clones and lacks some. The sample records over 1.5 million clones, approximately 98% being singletons. The sequencing sample was made of naive CD4+ T cells sorted from blood. The receptor set was obtained from a man aged 25-45 years in good health. Both conserved end residues are part of each CDR3. Fields, in order: J gene, V gene, CDR3 protein.

J: TRBJ2-4; V: TRBV27; CDR3: CASSTRSLAKNIQYF
J: TRBJ2-1; V: TRBV29-1; CDR3: CSVEGGQGVYSEQFF
J: TRBJ2-5; V: TRBV10-3; CDR3: CAISDAGGPGETQYF
J: TRBJ1-4; V: TRBV5-4; CDR3: CASHKEPNEKLFF
J: TRBJ1-5; V: TRBV10-3; CDR3: CAISESRKPSGGNQPQHF
J: TRBJ2-5; V: TRBV19; CDR3: CASSMGWQETQYF
J: TRBJ2-6; V: TRBV7-2; CDR3: CASSLLGVGANVLTF
J: TRBJ2-3; V: TRBV10-3; CDR3: CAISGLEDGGITDTQYF
J: TRBJ2-7; V: TRBV5-1; CDR3: CASSRTSYEQYF
J: TRBJ2-7; V: TRBV11-2; CDR3: CASSLDTPNEQYF
J: TRBJ1-5; V: TRBV28; CDR3: CASSFLNQPQHF
J: TRBJ2-3; V: TRBV27; CDR3: CASRIGPGLAGGDTDTQYF
J: TRBJ2-5; V: TRBV9; CDR3: CASSPRTSGGWETQYF
J: TRBJ2-3; V: TRBV2; CDR3: CASSLTDTQYF